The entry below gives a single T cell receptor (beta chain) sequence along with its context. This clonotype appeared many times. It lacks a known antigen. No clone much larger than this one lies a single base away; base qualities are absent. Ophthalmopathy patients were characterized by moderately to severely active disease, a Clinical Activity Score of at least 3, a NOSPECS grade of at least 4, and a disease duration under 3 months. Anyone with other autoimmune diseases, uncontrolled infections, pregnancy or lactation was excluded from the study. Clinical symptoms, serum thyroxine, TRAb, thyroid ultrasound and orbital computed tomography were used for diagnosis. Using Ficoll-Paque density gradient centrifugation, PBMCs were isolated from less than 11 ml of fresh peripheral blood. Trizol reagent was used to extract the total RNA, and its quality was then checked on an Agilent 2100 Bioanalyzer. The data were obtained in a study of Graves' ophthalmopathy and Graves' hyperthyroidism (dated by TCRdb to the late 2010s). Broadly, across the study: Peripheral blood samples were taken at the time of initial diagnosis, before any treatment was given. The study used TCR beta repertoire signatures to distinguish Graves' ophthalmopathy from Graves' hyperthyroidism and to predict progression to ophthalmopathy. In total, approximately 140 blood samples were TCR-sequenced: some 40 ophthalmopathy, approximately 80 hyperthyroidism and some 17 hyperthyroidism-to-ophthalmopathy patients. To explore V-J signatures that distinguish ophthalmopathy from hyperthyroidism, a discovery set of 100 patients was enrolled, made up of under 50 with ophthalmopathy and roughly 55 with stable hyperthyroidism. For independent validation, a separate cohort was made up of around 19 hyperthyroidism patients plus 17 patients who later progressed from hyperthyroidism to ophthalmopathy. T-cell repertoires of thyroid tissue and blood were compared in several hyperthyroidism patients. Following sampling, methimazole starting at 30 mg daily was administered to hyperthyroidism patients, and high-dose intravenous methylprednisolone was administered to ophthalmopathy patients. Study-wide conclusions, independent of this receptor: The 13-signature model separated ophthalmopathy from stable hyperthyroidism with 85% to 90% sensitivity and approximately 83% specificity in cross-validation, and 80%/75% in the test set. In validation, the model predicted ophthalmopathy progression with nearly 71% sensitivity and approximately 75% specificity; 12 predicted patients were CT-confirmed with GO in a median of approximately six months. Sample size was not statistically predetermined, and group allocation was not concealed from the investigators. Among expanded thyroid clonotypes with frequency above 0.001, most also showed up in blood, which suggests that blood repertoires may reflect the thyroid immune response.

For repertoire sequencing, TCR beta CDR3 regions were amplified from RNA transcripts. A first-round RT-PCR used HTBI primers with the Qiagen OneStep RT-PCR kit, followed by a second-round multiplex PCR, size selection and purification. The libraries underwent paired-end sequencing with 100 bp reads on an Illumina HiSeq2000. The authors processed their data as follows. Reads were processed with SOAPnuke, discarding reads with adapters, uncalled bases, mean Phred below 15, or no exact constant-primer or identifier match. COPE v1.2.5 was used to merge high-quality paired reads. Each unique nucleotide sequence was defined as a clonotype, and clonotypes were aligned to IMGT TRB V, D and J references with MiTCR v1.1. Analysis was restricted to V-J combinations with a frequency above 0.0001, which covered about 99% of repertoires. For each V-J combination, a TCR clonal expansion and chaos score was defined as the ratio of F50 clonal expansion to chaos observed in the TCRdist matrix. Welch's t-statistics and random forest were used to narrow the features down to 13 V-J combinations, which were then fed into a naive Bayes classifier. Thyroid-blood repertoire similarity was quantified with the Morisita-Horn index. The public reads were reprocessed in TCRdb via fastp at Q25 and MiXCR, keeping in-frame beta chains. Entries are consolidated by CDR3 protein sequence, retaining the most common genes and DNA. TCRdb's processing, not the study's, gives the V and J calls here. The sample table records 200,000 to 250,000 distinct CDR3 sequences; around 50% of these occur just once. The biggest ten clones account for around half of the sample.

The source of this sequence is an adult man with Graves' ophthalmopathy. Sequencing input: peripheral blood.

The DNA sequence follows: TGTGCCATCAGTGCCGGGATCCTCAGAGGTTCACCCCTCCACTTT. Its product reads: CAISAGILRGSPLHF. This chain is built from TRBV10-3 and TRBJ1-6, with no reliable assignment of the D segment. Via the germline V gene, CDR1 is ENHRY and CDR2 SYGVKD. The V end loses 4 bases and the J end loses 9 bases, and a stretch of 16 bases separates them. Its CDR3 holds 15 amino acids, cysteine through phenylalanine. Just CDR3 DNA is preserved here, 45 bases in frame from base 1.